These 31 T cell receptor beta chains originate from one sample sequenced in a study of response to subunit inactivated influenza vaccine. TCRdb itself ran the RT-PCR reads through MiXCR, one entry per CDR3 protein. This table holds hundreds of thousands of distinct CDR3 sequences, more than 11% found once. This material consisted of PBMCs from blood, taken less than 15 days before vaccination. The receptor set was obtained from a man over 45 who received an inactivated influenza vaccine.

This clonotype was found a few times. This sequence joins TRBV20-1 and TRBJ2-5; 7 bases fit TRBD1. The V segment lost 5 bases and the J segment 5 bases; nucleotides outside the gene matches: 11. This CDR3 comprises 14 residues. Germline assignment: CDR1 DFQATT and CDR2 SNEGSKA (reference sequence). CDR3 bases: TGCAGTGCTGAACAGGGGAAAAGAGTGGAGACCCAGTACTTC. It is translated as CSAEQGKRVETQYF.

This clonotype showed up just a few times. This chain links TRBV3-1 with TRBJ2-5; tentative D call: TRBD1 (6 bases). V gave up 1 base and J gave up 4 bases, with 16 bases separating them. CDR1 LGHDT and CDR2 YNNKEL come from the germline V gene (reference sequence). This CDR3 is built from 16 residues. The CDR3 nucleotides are TGTGCCAGCAGCCAAGTTGGGACATCGACTGGAGAGACCCAGTACTTC. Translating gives CASSQVGTSTGETQYF.

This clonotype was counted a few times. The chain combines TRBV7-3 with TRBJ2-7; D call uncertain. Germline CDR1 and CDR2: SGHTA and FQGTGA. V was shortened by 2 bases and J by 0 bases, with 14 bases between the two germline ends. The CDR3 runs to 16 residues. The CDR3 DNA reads TGTGCCAGCAGCTTAGGCCCTACCTCTCTCTCCTACGAGCAGTACTTC. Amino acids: CASSLGPTSLSYEQYF.

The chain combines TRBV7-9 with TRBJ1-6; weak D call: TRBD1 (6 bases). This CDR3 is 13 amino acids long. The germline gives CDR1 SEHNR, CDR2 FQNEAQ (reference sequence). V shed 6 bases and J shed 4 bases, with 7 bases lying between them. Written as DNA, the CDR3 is TGTGCCAGCAGAGGACAGTATAATTCACCCCTCCACTTT. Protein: CASRGQYNSPLHF.

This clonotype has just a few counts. This CDR3 is CSASNVALTGTGANEQFF. CDR3 DNA: TGCAGTGCTAGTAACGTGGCTTTAACCGGGACAGGGGCCAATGAGCAGTTCTTC. The chain couples TRBV20-1 to TRBJ2-1; 10 bases agree with TRBD1. Germline V gives CDR1 DFQATT, CDR2 SNEGSKA (reference sequence). This CDR3 has 18 amino acids. Germline trimming cut 3 bases from V and 6 bases from J; bases unmatched to any gene: 17.

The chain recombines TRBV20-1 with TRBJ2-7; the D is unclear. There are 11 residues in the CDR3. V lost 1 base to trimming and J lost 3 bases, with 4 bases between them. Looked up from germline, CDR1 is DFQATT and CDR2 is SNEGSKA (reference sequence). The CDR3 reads CSARVDYEQYF. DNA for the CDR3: TGCAGTGCTAGAGTCGACTACGAGCAGTACTTC.

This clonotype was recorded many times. CDR3: CASRRTSYNEQFF. The CDR3 DNA is TGTGCCAGCAGGAGGACATCCTACAATGAGCAGTTCTTC. The chain employs TRBV6-2 or TRBV6-3 and TRBJ2-1; tentatively, D is TRBD1 (5 bases). This CDR3 has 13 amino acids. The V and J ends lost 6 bases and 1 base respectively, with 7 bases between them. CDR1 and CDR2 (germline): MNHEY, SVGEGT.

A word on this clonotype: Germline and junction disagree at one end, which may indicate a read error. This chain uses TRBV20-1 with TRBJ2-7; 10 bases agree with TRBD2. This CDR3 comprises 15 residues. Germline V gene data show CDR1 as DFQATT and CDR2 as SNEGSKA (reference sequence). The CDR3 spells CCAPNPSGGGYEQYF. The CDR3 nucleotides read TGCTGTGCTCCCAATCCTAGCGGGGGAGGCTACGAGCAGTACTTC.

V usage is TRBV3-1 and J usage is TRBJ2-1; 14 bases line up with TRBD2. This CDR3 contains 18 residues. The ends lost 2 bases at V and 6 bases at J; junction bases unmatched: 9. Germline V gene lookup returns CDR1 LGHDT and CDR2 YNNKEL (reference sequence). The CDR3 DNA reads TGTGCCAGCAGCCAAAGGAAAACCGGGACTAGCGGGGGCAATGAGCAGTTCTTC. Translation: CASSQRKTGTSGGNEQFF.

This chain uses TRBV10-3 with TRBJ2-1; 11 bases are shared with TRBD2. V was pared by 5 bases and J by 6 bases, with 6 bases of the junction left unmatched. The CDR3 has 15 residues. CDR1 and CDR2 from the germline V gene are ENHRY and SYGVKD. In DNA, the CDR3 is TGTGCCATCAGTCTCCTAGCGGGGGGATTCAATGAGCAGTTCTTC. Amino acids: CAISLLAGGFNEQFF.

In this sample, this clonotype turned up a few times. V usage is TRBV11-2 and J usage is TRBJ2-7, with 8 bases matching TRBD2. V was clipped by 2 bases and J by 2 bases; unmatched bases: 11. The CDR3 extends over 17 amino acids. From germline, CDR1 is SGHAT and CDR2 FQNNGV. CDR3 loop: CASSLTGSGTRTYEQYF. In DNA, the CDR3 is TGTGCCAGCAGCTTAACGGGAAGTGGGACTAGAACCTACGAGCAGTACTTC.

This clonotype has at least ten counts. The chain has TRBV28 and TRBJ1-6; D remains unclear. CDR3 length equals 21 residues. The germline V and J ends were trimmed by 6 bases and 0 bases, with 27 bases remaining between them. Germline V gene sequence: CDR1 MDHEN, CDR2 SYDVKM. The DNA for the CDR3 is TGTGCCAGCAGCCAGCGCCTATCCCAATGGCACGCAAGCTCCTATAATTCACCCCTCCACTTT. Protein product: CASSQRLSQWHASSYNSPLHF.

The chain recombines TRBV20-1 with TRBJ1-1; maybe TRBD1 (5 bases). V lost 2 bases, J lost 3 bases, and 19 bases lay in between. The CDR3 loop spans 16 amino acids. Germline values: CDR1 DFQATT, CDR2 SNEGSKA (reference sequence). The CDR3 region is CSARSGAGPYYTEAFF. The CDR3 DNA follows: TGCAGTGCTAGATCGGGTGCAGGGCCGTACTACACTGAAGCTTTCTTT.

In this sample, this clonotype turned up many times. CDR3: CASSLIGRDYEQYF. For the CDR3, the DNA is TGTGCCAGCAGCTTAATAGGCAGGGACTACGAGCAGTACTTC. The V call is TRBV7-2, the J call TRBJ2-7; perhaps TRBD1 as D (5 bases). CDR1 is SGHTA, CDR2 FQGNSA, per germline. The CDR3 sequence is 14 residues long. V shed 2 bases and J shed 3 bases, with 11 bases lying between them.

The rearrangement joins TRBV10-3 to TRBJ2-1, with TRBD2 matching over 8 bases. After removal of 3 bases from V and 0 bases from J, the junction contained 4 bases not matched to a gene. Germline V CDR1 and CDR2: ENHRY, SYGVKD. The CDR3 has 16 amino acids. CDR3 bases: TGTGCCATCAGTGACGTAGCGGGGAGCTCCTACAATGAGCAGTTCTTC. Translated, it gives CAISDVAGSSYNEQFF.

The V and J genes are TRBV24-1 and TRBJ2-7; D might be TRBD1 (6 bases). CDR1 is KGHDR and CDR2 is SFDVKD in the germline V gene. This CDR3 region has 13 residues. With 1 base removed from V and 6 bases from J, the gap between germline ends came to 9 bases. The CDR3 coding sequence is TGTGCCACCAGTGATTTTTTGACAGGCGAGCAGTACTTC. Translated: CATSDFLTGEQYF.

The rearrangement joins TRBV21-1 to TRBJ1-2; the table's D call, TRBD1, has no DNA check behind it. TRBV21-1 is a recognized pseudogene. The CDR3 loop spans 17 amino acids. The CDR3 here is CASSKVSVATPNYGYTF. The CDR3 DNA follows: TGTGCCAGCAGCAAAGTATCTGTCGCTACCCCTAACTATGGCTACACCTTC.

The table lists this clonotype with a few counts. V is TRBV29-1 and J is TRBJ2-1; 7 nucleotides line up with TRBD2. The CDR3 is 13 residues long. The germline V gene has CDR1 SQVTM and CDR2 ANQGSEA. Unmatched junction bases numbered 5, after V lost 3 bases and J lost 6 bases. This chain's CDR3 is CSVEGSGRNEQFF. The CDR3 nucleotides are TGCAGCGTTGAGGGTAGCGGGCGCAATGAGCAGTTCTTC.

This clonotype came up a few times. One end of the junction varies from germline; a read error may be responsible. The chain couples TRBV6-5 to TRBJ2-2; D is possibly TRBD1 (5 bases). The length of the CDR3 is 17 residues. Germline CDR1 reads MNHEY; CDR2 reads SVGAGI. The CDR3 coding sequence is TGTGCCAGCAGTTACTCTTGGGGTCCAGGGAACGCCGGGGAGCTGTTTTTT. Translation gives CASSYSWGPGNAGELFF.

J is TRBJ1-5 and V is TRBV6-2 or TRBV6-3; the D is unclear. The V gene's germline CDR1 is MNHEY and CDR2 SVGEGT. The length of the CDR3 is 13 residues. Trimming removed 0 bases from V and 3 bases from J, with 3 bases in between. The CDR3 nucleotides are TGTGCCAGCAGTTACTCACTCAATCAGCCCCAGCATTTT. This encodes CASSYSLNQPQHF.

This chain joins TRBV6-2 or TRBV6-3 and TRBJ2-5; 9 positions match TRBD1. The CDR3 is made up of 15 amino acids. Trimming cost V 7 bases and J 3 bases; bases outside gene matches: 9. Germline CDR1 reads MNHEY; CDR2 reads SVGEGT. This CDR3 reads CASKTRRTGEETQYF. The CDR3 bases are TGTGCCAGCAAAACGAGGAGGACAGGGGAAGAGACCCAGTACTTC.

The CDR3 spells CASSLPESNYGYTF. As DNA, the CDR3 is TGCGCCAGCAGCTTGCCGGAATCTAACTATGGCTACACCTTC. The rearrangement uses TRBV5-1 and TRBJ1-2; D unclear. Per germline, CDR1 SGHRS and CDR2 YFSETQ. Trimming took 1 base from V and 0 from J, leaving 7 bases between them. The length of the CDR3 is 14 residues.

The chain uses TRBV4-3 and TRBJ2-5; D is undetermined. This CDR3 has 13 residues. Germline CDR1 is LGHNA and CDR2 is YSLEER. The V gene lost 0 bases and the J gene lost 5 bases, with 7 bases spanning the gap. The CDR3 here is CASSQDFAETQYF. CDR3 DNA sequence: TGCGCCAGCAGCCAAGATTTTGCCGAGACCCAGTACTTC.

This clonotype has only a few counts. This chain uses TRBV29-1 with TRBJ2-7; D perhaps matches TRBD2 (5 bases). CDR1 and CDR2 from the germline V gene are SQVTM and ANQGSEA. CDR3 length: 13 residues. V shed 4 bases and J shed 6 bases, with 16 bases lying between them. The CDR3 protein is CSVGLHGRGEQYF. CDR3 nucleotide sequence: TGCAGCGTTGGATTACACGGTCGGGGCGAGCAGTACTTC.

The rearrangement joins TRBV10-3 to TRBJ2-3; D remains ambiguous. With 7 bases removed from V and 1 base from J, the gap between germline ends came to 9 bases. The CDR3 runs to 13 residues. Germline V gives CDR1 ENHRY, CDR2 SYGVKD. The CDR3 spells CAIKWERTDTQYF. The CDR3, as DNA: TGTGCCATCAAATGGGAACGCACAGATACGCAGTATTTT.

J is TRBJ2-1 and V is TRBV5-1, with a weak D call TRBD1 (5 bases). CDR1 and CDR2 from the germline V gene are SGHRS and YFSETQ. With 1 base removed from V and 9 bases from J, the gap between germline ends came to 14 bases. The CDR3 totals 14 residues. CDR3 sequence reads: CASSLSANGAEQFF. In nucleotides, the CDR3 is TGCGCCAGCAGCTTGTCGGCCAATGGGGCTGAGCAGTTCTTC.

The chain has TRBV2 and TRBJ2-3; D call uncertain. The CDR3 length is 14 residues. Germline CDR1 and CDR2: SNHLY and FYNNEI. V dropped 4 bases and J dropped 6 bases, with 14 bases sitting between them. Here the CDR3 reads CASSGSTAGDTQYF. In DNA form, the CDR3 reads TGTGCCAGCAGTGGATCGACTGCCGGGGATACGCAGTATTTT. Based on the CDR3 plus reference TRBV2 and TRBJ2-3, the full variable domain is EPEVTQTPSHQVTQMGQEVILRCVPISNHLYFYWYRQILGQKVEFLVSFYNNEISEKSEIFDDQFSVERPDGSNFTLKIRSTKLEDSAMYFCASSGSTAGDTQYFGPGTRLTVL.

The CDR3 region has the DNA TGTGCCGGGGGAGCTACGGAGCTGTTTTTT. Protein product: CAGGATELFF. The J gene is TRBJ2-2, the V gene TRBV30; the D call may be TRBD1 or TRBD2 (5 bases each). The germline V gene encodes CDR1 GTSNPN and CDR2 SVGIG (reference sequence). The CDR3 loop spans 10 amino acids. Trimming left V 8 bases short and J 10 bases short, with 11 bases between.

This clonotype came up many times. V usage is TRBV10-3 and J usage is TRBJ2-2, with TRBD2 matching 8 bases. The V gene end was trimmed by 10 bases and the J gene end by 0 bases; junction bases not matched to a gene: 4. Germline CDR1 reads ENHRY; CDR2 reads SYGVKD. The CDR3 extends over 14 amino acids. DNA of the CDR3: TGTGCCACCCGGGGGGGCTCGAACACCGGGGAGCTGTTTTTT. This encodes CATRGGSNTGELFF.

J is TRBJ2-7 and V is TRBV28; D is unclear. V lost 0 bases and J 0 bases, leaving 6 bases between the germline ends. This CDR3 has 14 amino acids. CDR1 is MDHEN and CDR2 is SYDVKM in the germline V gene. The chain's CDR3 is CASSLWQSSYEQYF. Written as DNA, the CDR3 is TGTGCCAGCAGTTTATGGCAGTCCTCCTACGAGCAGTACTTC.

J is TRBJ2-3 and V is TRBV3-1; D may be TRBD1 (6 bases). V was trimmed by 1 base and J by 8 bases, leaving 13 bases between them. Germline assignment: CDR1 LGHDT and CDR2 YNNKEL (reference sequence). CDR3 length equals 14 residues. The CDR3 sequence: CASSQATGSPTQYF. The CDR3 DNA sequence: TGTGCCAGCAGCCAAGCGACAGGTTCCCCTACGCAGTATTTT.